This TCR beta chain comes out of a study of T cell responses to AZD1222 COVID-19 vaccine. Profiling relied on immunoSEQ multiplex PCR, and the TCRdb table lists in-frame clones only, not all of them. This repertoire shows fewer than 90,000 clones, 75% to 95% found once; its top ten account for approximately 10%. V gave up 5 bases and J gave up 1 base, with 6 bases separating them. The CDR3 length is 13 residues. The germline gives CDR1 MNHNY, CDR2 SVGAGI (reference sequence). Comment on this clone: The antigen is undetermined.

Study findings and constraints: Scientists sampled the repertoires only once the peak T cell response had passed. Regions 160-218 and 743-854 held dominance among vaccine-associated CD4 TCRs, which spanned spike. White British people made up most donors, females outnumbered males, and clonal diversity was possibly underestimated.

The chain joins TRBV6-6 to TRBJ1-3; D uncertain. The sample consisted of peripheral blood, taken 28 days after the second AZD1222 dose. This receptor was identified in an adult who received the AZD1222 COVID-19 vaccine. The CDR3 spells CASSQRSGNTIYF. DNA of the CDR3: TGTGCCAGCAGTCAGAGGTCTGGAAACACCATATATTTT.